Included here is one TCR beta chain sequence, with context. This specimen comes from a study of molecular identifiers for immune sequencing clone quantification. Previously described methods and listed TCR primers produced bulk TCR libraries. TCRdb processed the PCR reads anew with MiXCR; each CDR3 protein has one entry. The sample shows over 50,000 distinct CDR3 sequences, about a third of them seen only once. The TCR originated in a human donor in good health. Some libraries in this study had Jurkat cell RNA spiked in. The sample comprised naive CD8+ T cells from blood, with Jurkat cell RNA spiked in. Indicated subset: FACS-sorted CD8+CD4-CCR7+CD45RA+ naive T cells.

The CDR3 nucleotides are TGCAGCGTCCCGTGGGGTGCCGGTGAAAAACTGTTTTTT. The encoded protein is CSVPWGAGEKLFF. V and J are TRBV29-1 and TRBJ1-4; D is undetermined. This CDR3 has 13 amino acids. The V end lost 6 bases, the J end lost 7 bases, and 15 bases lay between the germline ends. Germline V CDR1 and CDR2: SQVTM, ANQGSEA.